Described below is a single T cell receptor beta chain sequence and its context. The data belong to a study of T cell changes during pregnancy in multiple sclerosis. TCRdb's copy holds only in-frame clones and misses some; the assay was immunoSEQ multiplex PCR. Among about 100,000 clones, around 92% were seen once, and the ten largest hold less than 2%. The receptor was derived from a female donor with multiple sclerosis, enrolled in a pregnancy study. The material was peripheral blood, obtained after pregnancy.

CDR3 nucleotide sequence: TGCGCCAGCAGCCAAGATAGGAGGGGTTCTGGAAACACCATATATTTT. Residues: CASSQDRRGSGNTIYF. The chain combines TRBV4-1 with TRBJ1-3, with TRBD1 as a possible D gene (5 bases). Deletions cut 0 bases from V and 1 base from J, with 10 bases between. This CDR3 contains 16 residues. Germline CDR1 MGHRA, CDR2 YSYEKL.